These 11 T cell receptor beta chains were all obtained from the same sample, sequenced in a study of identical twins. TCRdb fed the 5' RACE reads into MiXCR, producing one record per CDR3 protein. The profile shows 1.5 million or so distinct CDR3 sequences, about 30% of them singletons. The sample comprised cord blood. Receptors originate from a newborn girl in good health.

This clonotype was observed a handful of times. The V gene is TRBV7-2, the J gene TRBJ2-1; 7 nucleotides agree with TRBD2. The V gene end was trimmed by 5 bases and the J gene end by 6 bases; junction bases not matched to a gene: 7. The germline CDR1 and CDR2 sequences are SGHTA and FQGNSA. CDR3 size: 14 residues. This CDR3 is CASSARDYFNEQFF. The CDR3 coding sequence is TGTGCCAGCAGCGCCCGGGACTACTTCAATGAGCAGTTCTTC.

The chain couples TRBV7-2 to TRBJ2-7; 7 bases fit TRBD2. CDR3 size: 14 residues. Germline-derived CDR1 and CDR2 are SGHTA and FQGNSA. V lost 6 bases to trimming and J lost 6 bases; unmatched junction nucleotides: 11. CDR3 sequence (DNA): TGTGCCAGCAGACAACCGGGGGGAACGCGCGAGCAGTACTTC. Its translation: CASRQPGGTREQYF.

This chain uses TRBV14 with TRBJ2-2; D not certain. The germline gives CDR1 SGHDN, CDR2 FVKESK. V was cut by 1 base and J by 5 bases, with 8 bases left in between. This CDR3 contains 14 residues. The CDR3 sequence: CASSQGVVTGELFF. The CDR3 region has the DNA TGTGCCAGCAGCCAAGGGGTGGTGACCGGGGAGCTGTTTTTT. The full variable domain, with the rest looked up from reference TRBV14 and TRBJ2-2, is EAGVTQFPSHSVIEKGQTVTLRCDPISGHDNLYWYRRVMGKEIKFLLHFVKESKQDESGMPNNRFLAERTGGTYSTLKVQPAELEDSGVYFCASSQGVVTGELFFGEGSRLTVL.

The CDR3 sequence is CASSQDVAQNTDTQYF. The CDR3 coding sequence is TGTGCCAGCAGCCAAGATGTGGCACAGAACACAGATACGCAGTATTTT. The chain joins TRBV4-2 to TRBJ2-3; D ambiguous. Germline assignment: CDR1 LGHNA and CDR2 YNFKEQ. V shed 0 bases and J shed 2 bases, with 12 bases lying between them. The CDR3 has 16 residues.

The chain has TRBV5-1 and TRBJ2-3; 9 bases map to TRBD2. V gave up 4 bases and J gave up 2 bases; unmatched junction bases: 8. The CDR3 consists of 16 residues. Germline V gene data show CDR1 as SGHRS and CDR2 as YFSETQ. The CDR3 is CASSPTSGRHTDTQYF. CDR3 nucleotide sequence: TGCGCCAGCAGCCCAACTAGCGGGCGGCACACAGATACGCAGTATTTT.

J is TRBJ2-1 and V is TRBV28; 8 nucleotides line up with TRBD1. The J call may be wrong; the DNA end is better matched by TRBJ2-7. CDR1 is MDHEN, CDR2 SYDVKM, per germline. The length of the CDR3 is 16 residues. The CDR3: CASSFQGALSYNEQYF. CDR3 sequence (DNA): TGTGCCAGCAGTTTCCAGGGGGCCCTCTCCTACAATGAGCAGTACTTC.

The rearrangement joins TRBV20-1 to TRBJ2-1; no definite D call. V lost 1 base and J 0 bases, leaving 19 bases between the germline ends. This CDR3 region has 18 residues. Germline V lookup: CDR1 DFQATT, CDR2 SNEGSKA (reference sequence). The CDR3 sequence is CSARGKGWASSSYNEQFF. Written as DNA, the CDR3 is TGCAGTGCTAGAGGGAAAGGGTGGGCCTCGAGCTCCTACAATGAGCAGTTCTTC.

This clonotype was seen just once. Since the CDR3 does not end with the conserved phenylalanine or tryptophan, this likely comes from a read error. The rearrangement uses TRBV10-3 and TRBJ2-7; D possibly uses TRBD1 or TRBD2 (5 bases each). Between the trimmed V and J ends, which lost 8 bases and 0 bases, there was a span of 11 bases. The CDR3 totals 13 residues. Germline CDR1 is ENHRY and CDR2 is SYGVKD. CDR3 sequence: CAIGGPSSYEQYS. In nucleotides, the CDR3 is TGTGCCATCGGGGGTCCCAGCTCCTACGAGCAGTACTCC.

The V call is TRBV2, the J call TRBJ2-1, with TRBD2 matching over 16 bases. The J call could be wrong; TRBJ2-7 is a better fit for the DNA end. The CDR3 loop spans 18 amino acids. Germline CDR1 and CDR2: SNHLY and FYNNEI. CDR3 region: CASSSPGLAGGPYNEQYF. In nucleotides, the CDR3 is TGTGCCAGCAGTTCGCCGGGACTAGCGGGAGGGCCCTACAATGAGCAGTACTTC.

This clonotype was seen only a few times. The chain couples TRBV29-1 to TRBJ2-7; 7 positions agree with TRBD1. In germline, CDR1 is SQVTM, CDR2 ANQGSEA. J gave up 1 base and V 3 bases, and 6 bases lay outside the gene matches. The CDR3 consists of 14 residues. CDR3 residues: CSVDHTGDSYEQYF. As DNA, the CDR3 is TGCAGCGTTGATCATACAGGGGATTCCTACGAGCAGTACTTC.

This clonotype has ten or more counts. The genes are TRBV7-2 and TRBJ2-3, with D uncertain. The germline gives CDR1 SGHTA, CDR2 FQGNSA. The CDR3 is made up of 12 amino acids. V shed 3 bases and J shed 4 bases, with 5 bases lying between them. As DNA, the CDR3 is TGTGCCAGCAGCTTCGACGCAGATACGCAGTATTTT. Its protein product is CASSFDADTQYF.